This T cell receptor beta chain appears in the sequencing data of a study of cytomegalovirus exposure and HLA in healthy donors. Study conclusions and caveats: Cytomegalovirus status was reportedly diagnosed by the classifier with high sensitivity and specificity. Some public TCRs appeared in many individuals, while most sequences were rare. The authors listed 180 or so TCR beta chains as cytomegalovirus-associated. According to an earlier analysis, most TCR beta V segments yielded productive rearrangements about 90% or about 30% of the time.

Comment on this clone: Its antigen is as yet unknown.

The CDR3 spans 16 residues. Trimming removed 0 bases from V and 4 bases from J; junction bases left unmatched: 6. The germline V gene has CDR1 SGHRS and CDR2 YFSETQ. This PCR relied on a set of 60 Vbeta primers and 13 Jbeta primers. The protocol was immunoSEQ multiplex PCR, while the TCRdb copy is restricted to in-frame clones and leaves out a portion. The top ten hold approximately 1.5% of the sample, which has approximately 160,000 clones, about four fifths seen once. The sequenced sample was PBMCs. The chain couples TRBV5-1 to TRBJ2-1; 8 nucleotides agree with TRBD2. The origin of this receptor is a girl aged 5-17 years in good health and CMV-seropositive. The CDR3 reads CASSLEASGLYNEQFF. CDR3 nucleotides: TGCGCCAGCAGCTTGGAGGCTAGCGGGCTATACAATGAGCAGTTCTTC.